This T cell receptor (beta chain) was found in a study of blood T cell repertoires in COVID-19. Background on the study: Sites in the United States, Italy and Spain provided acute and convalescent COVID-19 samples. Sample material is recorded as cDNA or gDNA derived from T cells, B-cell-depleted T cells, or PBMCs.

Cohorts were based on clinical histories the participants reported. Germline-derived CDR1 and CDR2 are KGHSH and LQKENI. The CDR3 is made up of 13 amino acids. V shed 6 bases and J 3 bases; nucleotides not matched to a gene: 2. Sequencing used immunoSEQ multiplex PCR; TCRdb keeps in-frame clones, though not all of them. The sample gives about 220,000 clones, more than 80% of which show up once; around 3.5% is in the top ten. The chain recombines TRBV18 with TRBJ1-2, with 9 bases matching TRBD1. This TCR came from a woman aged 40 to 50 with acute COVID-19. Material: PBMCs or T cells enriched from blood (not recorded which). Here the CDR3 reads CASSTGGYYGYTF. The CDR3 DNA reads as TGTGCCAGCTCCACAGGGGGCTACTATGGCTACACCTTC.